The rows below give T cell receptor beta chains drawn from one sample of a study of technical replicates of blood from four donors. Profiled with immunoSEQ multiplex PCR; TCRdb holds only in-frame clones, not every one. The profile shows more than 65,000 clones, roughly 94% of them singletons. Sequences were obtained from T cells isolated from PBMCs. Source of these receptors: a human donor in good health. Each CDR3 is given with its conserved first and last residue. Each record gives: J gene, V gene, D gene, clone size, CDR3 protein, CDR3 DNA. A D gene is named only where the DNA matches it firmly. The size field is filled for only some rows; it gives once, few, many or a size class.

j_gene: TRBJ1-3; v_gene: TRBV5-1; d_gene: TRBD1; abundance: -; CDR3aa: CASSPAGTGAIFSSGNTIYF; CDR3nt: TGCGCCAGCAGCCCCGCCGGGACAGGGGCCATCTTTTCCTCTGGAAACACCATATATTTT
j_gene: TRBJ1-2; v_gene: TRBV5-4; d_gene: TRBD1; abundance: once; CDR3aa: CASSGTGTGYGYTF; CDR3nt: TGTGCCAGCAGCGGGACCGGGACAGGTTATGGCTACACCTTC
j_gene: TRBJ1-2; v_gene: TRBV6-5; d_gene: -; abundance: -; CDR3aa: CASRSPFGTNYGYTF; CDR3nt: TGTGCCAGCAGAAGCCCGTTCGGGACTAACTATGGCTACACCTTC
j_gene: TRBJ1-2; v_gene: TRBV7-9; d_gene: -; abundance: -; CDR3aa: CASSLEGEPYGYTF; CDR3nt: TGTGCCAGCAGCTTAGAAGGGGAACCCTATGGCTACACCTTC
j_gene: TRBJ2-1; v_gene: TRBV7-7; d_gene: -; abundance: -; CDR3aa: CASSQGVSVNEQFF; CDR3nt: TGTGCCAGCAGCCAAGGGGTAAGCGTCAATGAGCAGTTCTTC
j_gene: TRBJ1-2; v_gene: TRBV7-8; d_gene: -; abundance: -; CDR3aa: CASSPGGSGYGYTF; CDR3nt: TGTGCCAGCAGCCCCGGGGGATCGGGCTATGGCTACACCTTC
j_gene: TRBJ1-3; v_gene: TRBV18; d_gene: TRBD1; abundance: -; CDR3aa: CASSAPGQGVSGNTIYF; CDR3nt: TGTGCCAGCTCAGCCCCGGGACAGGGTGTCTCTGGAAACACCATATATTTT
j_gene: TRBJ2-7; v_gene: TRBV4-1; d_gene: -; abundance: -; CDR3aa: CASSQETGWQYEQYF; CDR3nt: TGCGCCAGCAGCCAAGAAACAGGGTGGCAATACGAGCAGTACTTC
j_gene: TRBJ2-7; v_gene: TRBV7-6; d_gene: -; abundance: -; CDR3aa: CASSPRPRGTYEQYF; CDR3nt: TGTGCCAGCAGCCCACGACCTAGGGGCACCTACGAGCAGTACTTC
j_gene: TRBJ2-2; v_gene: TRBV7-3; d_gene: TRBD1; abundance: -; CDR3aa: CASRSTGTGELFF; CDR3nt: TGTGCCAGCAGGTCGACAGGGACCGGGGAGCTGTTTTTT
j_gene: TRBJ2-5; v_gene: TRBV27; d_gene: -; abundance: -; CDR3aa: CASSPQGETQYF; CDR3nt: TGTGCCAGCAGTCCCCAGGGGGAGACCCAGTACTTC
j_gene: TRBJ2-2; v_gene: TRBV18; d_gene: -; abundance: -; CDR3aa: CASSPKASRTGELFF; CDR3nt: TGTGCCAGCTCACCGAAAGCTAGCCGTACCGGGGAGCTGTTTTTT
j_gene: TRBJ2-1; v_gene: TRBV20-1; d_gene: -; abundance: -; CDR3aa: CSARAGVLFF; CDR3nt: TGCAGTGCTAGGGCCGGGGTGCTGTTCTTC
j_gene: TRBJ1-1; v_gene: TRBV9; d_gene: TRBD1; abundance: -; CDR3aa: CASSQQGANTEAFF; CDR3nt: TGTGCCAGCAGCCAGCAGGGGGCGAACACTGAAGCTTTCTTT
j_gene: TRBJ2-5; v_gene: TRBV2; d_gene: -; abundance: -; CDR3aa: CASIDWGVTQYF; CDR3nt: TGTGCCAGCATCGACTGGGGGGTGACCCAGTACTTC
j_gene: TRBJ2-2; v_gene: TRBV10-3; d_gene: -; abundance: -; CDR3aa: CAIRTGRALNTGELFF; CDR3nt: TGTGCCATCAGAACAGGTAGAGCATTAAACACCGGGGAGCTGTTTTTT
j_gene: TRBJ2-2; v_gene: TRBV19; d_gene: TRBD1; abundance: -; CDR3aa: CATRSPTGATGELFF; CDR3nt: TGTGCCACTCGATCTCCTACAGGGGCCACCGGGGAGCTGTTTTTT
j_gene: TRBJ1-1; v_gene: TRBV4-1; d_gene: TRBD1; abundance: -; CDR3aa: CASSHLGTGTNTEAFF; CDR3nt: TGCGCCAGCAGCCACTTGGGGACAGGGACGAACACTGAAGCTTTCTTT
j_gene: TRBJ2-3; v_gene: TRBV10-1; d_gene: TRBD1; abundance: -; CDR3aa: CASGTGSGDTQYF; CDR3nt: TGCGCCAGCGGGACAGGGTCTGGAGATACGCAGTATTTT
j_gene: TRBJ2-1; v_gene: TRBV28; d_gene: -; abundance: -; CDR3aa: CASTTGIGYNEQFF; CDR3nt: TGTGCCAGCACTACAGGGATAGGCTACAATGAGCAGTTCTTC
j_gene: TRBJ1-2; v_gene: TRBV30; d_gene: -; abundance: -; CDR3aa: CAMEGVDESYGYTF; CDR3nt: TGTGCCATGGAAGGAGTTGACGAGTCTTATGGCTACACCTTC